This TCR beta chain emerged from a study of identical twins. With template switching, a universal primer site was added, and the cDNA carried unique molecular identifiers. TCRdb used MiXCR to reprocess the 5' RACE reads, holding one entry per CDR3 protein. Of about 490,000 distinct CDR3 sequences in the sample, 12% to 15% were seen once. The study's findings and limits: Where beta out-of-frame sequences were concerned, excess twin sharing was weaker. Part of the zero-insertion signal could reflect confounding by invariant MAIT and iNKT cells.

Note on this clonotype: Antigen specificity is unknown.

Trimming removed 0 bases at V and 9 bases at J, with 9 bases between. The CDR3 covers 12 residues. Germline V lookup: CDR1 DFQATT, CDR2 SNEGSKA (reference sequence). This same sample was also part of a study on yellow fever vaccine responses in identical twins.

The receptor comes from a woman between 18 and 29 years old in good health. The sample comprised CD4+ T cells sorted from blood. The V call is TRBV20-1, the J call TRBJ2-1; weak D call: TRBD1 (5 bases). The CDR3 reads CSARDQGSEQFF. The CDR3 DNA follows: TGCAGTGCTAGAGATCAGGGCAGTGAGCAGTTCTTC.